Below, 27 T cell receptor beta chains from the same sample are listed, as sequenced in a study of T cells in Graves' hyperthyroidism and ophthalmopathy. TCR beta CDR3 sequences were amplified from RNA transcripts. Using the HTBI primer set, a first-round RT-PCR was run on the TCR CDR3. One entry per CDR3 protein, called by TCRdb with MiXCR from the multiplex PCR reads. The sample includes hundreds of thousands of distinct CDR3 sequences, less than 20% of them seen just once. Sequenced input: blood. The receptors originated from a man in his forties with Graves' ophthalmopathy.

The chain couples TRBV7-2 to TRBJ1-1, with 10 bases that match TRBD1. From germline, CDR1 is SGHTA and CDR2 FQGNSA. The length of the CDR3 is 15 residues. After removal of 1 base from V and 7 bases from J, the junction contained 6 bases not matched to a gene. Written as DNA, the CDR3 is TGTGCCAGCAGCTTAGTCCCGGGACAGGGGCGTGAAGCTTTCTTT. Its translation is CASSLVPGQGREAFF.

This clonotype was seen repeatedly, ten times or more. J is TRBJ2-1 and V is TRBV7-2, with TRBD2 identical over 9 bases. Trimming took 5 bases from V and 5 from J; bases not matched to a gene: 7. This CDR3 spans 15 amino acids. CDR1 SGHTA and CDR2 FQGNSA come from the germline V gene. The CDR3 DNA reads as TGTGCCAGCAGCCTGATGACTAGCGGTGACAATGAGCAGTTCTTC. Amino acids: CASSLMTSGDNEQFF.

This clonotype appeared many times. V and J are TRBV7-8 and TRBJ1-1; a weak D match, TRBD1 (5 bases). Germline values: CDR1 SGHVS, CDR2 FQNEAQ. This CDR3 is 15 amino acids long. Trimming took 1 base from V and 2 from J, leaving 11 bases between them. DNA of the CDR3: TGTGCCAGCAGCTTAGAAGGGGCTGGAAACACTGAAGCTTTCTTT. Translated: CASSLEGAGNTEAFF.

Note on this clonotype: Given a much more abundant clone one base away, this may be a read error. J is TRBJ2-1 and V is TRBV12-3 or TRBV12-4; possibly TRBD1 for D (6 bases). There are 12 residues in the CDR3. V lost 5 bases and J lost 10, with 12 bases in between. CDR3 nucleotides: TGTGCCAGCAGTCTCGGGACACGGGAGCAGTTCTTC. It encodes CASSLGTREQFF.

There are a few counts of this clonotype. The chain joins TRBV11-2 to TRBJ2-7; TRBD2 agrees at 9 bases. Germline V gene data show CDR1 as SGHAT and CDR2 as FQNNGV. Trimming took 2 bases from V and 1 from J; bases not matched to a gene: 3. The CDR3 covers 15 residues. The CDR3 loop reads CASSLTTSGSYEQYF. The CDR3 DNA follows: TGTGCCAGCAGCTTAACGACTAGCGGTTCCTACGAGCAGTACTTC.

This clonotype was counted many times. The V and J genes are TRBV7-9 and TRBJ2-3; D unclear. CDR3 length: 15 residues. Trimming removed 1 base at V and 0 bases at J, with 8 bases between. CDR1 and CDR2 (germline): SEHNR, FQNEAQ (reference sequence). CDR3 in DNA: TGTGCCAGCAGCTTAGTAGGAGCTAGCACAGATACGCAGTATTTT. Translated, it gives CASSLVGASTDTQYF.

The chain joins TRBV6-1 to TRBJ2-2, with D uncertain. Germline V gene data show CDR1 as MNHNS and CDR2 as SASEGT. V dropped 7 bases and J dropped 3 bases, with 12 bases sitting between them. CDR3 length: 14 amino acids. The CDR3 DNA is TGTGCCAGCACCCCACCCTATGACACCGGGGAGCTGTTTTTT. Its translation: CASTPPYDTGELFF.

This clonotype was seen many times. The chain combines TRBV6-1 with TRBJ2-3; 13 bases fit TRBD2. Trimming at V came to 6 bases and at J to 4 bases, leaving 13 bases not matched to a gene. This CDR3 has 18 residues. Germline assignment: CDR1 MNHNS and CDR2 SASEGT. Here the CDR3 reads CASSQRLLAGGRADTQYF. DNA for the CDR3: TGTGCCAGCAGCCAACGACTACTAGCGGGAGGGCGTGCAGATACGCAGTATTTT.

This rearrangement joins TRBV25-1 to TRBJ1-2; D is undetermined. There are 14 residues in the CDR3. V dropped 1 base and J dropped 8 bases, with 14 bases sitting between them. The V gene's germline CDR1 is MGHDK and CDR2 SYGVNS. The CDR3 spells CASSESGSLGGYTF. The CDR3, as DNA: TGTGCCAGCAGTGAATCAGGCAGCCTCGGCGGCTACACCTTC.

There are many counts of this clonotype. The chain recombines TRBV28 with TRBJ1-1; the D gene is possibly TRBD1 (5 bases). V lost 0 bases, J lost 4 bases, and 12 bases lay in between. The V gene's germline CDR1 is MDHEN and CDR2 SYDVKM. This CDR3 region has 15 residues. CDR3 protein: CASSLWGEGSTEAFF. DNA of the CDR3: TGTGCCAGCAGTTTATGGGGGGAGGGGAGCACTGAAGCTTTCTTT. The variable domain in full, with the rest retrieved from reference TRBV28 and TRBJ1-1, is DVKVTQSSRYLVKRTGEKVFLECVQDMDHENMFWYRQDPGLGLRLIYFSYDVKMKEKGDIPEGYSVSREKKERFSLILESASTNQTSMYLCASSLWGEGSTEAFFGQGTRLTVV.

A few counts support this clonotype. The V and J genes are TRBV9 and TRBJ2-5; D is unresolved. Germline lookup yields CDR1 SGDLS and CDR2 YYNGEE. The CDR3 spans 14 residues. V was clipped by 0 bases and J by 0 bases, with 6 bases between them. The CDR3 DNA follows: TGTGCCAGCAGCGTAGATATGTACCAAGAGACCCAGTACTTC. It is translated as CASSVDMYQETQYF.

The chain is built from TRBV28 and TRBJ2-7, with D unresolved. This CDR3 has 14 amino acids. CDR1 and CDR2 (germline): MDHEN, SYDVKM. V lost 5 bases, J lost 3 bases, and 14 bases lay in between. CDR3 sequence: CASSPSPLGYEQYF. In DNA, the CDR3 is TGTGCCAGCAGTCCGAGCCCCCTAGGCTACGAGCAGTACTTC.

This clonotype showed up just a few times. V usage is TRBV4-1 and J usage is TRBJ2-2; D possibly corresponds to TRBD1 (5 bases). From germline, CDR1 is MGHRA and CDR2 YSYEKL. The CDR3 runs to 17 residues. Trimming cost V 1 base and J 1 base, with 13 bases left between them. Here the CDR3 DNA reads TGCGCCAGCAGCCAAGCACGGACACGCCTGAACACCGGGGAGCTGTTTTTT. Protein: CASSQARTRLNTGELFF.

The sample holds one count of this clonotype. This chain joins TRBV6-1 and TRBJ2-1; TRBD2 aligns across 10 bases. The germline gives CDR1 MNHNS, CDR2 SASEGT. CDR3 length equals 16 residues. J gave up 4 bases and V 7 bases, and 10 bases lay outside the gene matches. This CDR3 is CASKGLTSGPYNEQFF. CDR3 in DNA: TGTGCCAGCAAGGGGTTGACTAGCGGGCCTTACAATGAGCAGTTCTTC.

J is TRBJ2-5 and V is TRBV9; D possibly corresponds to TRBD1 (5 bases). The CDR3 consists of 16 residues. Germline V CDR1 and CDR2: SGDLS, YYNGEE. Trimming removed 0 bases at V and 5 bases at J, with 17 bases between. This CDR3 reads CASSVGDQRTMETQYF. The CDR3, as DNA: TGTGCCAGCAGCGTAGGAGACCAGAGGACAATGGAGACCCAGTACTTC.

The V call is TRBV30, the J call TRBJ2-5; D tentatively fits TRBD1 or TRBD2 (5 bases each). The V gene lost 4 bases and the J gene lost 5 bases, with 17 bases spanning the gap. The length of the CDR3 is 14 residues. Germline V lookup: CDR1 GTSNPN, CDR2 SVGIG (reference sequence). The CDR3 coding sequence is TGTGCCTGGAACCGGGACGCGCCTTGGGAGACCCAGTACTTC. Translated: CAWNRDAPWETQYF.

Written as DNA, the CDR3 is TGTGCCAGCAGCTTAGGCCTGGACGGGTACTCCTACGAGCAGTACTTC. As protein: CASSLGLDGYSYEQYF. The rearrangement joins TRBV13 to TRBJ2-7; D is uncertain. Trimming took 0 bases from V and 0 from J, leaving 12 bases between them. The germline gives CDR1 PRHDT, CDR2 FYEKMQ (reference sequence). The CDR3 is 16 residues long.

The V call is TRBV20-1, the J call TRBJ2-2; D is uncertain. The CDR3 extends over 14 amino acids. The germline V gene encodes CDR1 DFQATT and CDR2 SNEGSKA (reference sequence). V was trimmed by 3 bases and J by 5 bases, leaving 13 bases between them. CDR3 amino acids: CSASLLPQTGELFF. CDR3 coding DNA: TGCAGTGCTAGTCTCCTCCCCCAGACCGGGGAGCTGTTTTTT.

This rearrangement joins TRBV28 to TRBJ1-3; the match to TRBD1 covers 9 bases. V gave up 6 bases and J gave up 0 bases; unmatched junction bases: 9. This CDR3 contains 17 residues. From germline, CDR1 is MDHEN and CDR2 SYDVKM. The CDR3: CASSRDRAFNSGNTIYF. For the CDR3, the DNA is TGTGCCAGCAGCCGGGACAGGGCGTTTAACTCTGGAAACACCATATATTTT.

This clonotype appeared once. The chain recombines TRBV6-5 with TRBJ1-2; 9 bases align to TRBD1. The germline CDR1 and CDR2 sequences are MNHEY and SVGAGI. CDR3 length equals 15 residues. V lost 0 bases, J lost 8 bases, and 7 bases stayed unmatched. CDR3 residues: CASSYSTGGGEGYTF. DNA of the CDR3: TGTGCCAGCAGTTACTCGACAGGGGGTGGAGAGGGCTACACCTTC.

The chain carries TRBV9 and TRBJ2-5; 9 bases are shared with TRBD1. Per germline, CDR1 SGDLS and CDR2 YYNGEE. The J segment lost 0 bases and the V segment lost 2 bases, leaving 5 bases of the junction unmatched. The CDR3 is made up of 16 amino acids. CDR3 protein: CASSVYDRGYQETQYF. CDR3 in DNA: TGTGCCAGCAGCGTTTACGACAGGGGGTACCAAGAGACCCAGTACTTC. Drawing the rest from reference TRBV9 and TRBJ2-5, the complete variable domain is DSGVTQTPKHLITATGQRVTLRCSPRSGDLSVYWYQQSLDQGLQFLIQYYNGEERAKGNILERFSAQQFPDLHSELNLSSLELGDSALYFCASSVYDRGYQETQYFGPGTRLLVL.

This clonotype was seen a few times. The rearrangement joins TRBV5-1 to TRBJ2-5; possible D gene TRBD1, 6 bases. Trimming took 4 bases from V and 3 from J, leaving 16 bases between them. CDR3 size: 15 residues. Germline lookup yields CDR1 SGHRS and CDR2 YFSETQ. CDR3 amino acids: CASSRLTGSEETQYF. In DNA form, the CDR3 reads TGCGCCAGCAGCCGCCTTACAGGGTCAGAAGAGACCCAGTACTTC.

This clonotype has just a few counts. The CDR3 loop is CASSSGLGGGANVLTF. CDR3 DNA: TGTGCCAGCAGCTCCGGGCTGGGTGGTGGGGCCAACGTCCTGACTTTC. The chain uses TRBV7-2 and TRBJ2-6; D gene ambiguous. V was shortened by 4 bases and J by 3 bases, with 13 bases between the two germline ends. This CDR3 has 16 amino acids. The germline gives CDR1 SGHTA, CDR2 FQGNSA.

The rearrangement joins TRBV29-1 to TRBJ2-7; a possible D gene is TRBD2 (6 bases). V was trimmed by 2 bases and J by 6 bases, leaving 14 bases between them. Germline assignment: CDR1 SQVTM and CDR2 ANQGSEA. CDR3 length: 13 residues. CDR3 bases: TGCAGCGTTGAACCTACCCTGGGAGGCGAGCAGTACTTC. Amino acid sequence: CSVEPTLGGEQYF.

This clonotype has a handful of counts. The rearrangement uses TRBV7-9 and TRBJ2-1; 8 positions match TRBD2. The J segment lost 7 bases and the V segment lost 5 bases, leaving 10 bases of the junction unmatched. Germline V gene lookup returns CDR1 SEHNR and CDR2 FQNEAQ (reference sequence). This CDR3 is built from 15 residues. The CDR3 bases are TGTGCCAGCAGCCGAGCGGGAGATACTCCTAATGAGCAGTTCTTC. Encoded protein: CASSRAGDTPNEQFF.

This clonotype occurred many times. The CDR3 sequence: CASSLSTGPNSPLHF. As DNA, the CDR3 is TGTGCCAGCAGTTTATCGACAGGGCCAAATTCACCCCTCCACTTT. This chain uses TRBV12-3 or TRBV12-4 with TRBJ1-6; 7 positions match TRBD1. The length of the CDR3 is 15 residues. V lost 2 bases, J lost 7 bases, and 5 bases stayed unmatched.

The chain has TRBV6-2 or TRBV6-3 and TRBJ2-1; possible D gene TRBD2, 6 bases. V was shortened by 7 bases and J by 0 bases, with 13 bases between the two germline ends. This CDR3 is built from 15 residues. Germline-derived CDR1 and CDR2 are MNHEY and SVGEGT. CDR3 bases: TGTGCCAGCAATCCCGGGAGTTCCTCCTACAATGAGCAGTTCTTC. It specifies CASNPGSSSYNEQFF.